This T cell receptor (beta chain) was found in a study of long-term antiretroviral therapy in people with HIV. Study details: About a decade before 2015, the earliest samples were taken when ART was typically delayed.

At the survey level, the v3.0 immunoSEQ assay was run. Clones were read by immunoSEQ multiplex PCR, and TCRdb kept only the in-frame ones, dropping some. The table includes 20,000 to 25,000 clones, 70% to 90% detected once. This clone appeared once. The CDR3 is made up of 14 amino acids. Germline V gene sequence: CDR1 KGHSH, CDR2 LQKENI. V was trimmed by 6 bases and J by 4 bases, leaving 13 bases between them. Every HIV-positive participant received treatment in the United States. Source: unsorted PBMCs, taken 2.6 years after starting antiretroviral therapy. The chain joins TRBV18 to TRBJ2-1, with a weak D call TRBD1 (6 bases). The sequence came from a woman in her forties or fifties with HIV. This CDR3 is CASSTRGQYNEQFF. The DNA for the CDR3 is TGTGCCAGCTCTACCCGAGGACAGTACAATGAGCAGTTCTTC.